This TCR beta chain was captured by sequencing in a study of T cell responses to AZD1222 COVID-19 vaccine. V lost 7 bases to trimming and J lost 1 base, with 16 bases between them. CDR3 length: 15 amino acids. Germline-derived CDR1 and CDR2 are SEHNR and FQNEAQ (reference sequence). Study-wide results and caveats: In the spike-specific TCR repertoire, nearly half reportedly target unmutated variant regions.

Of note for this clone: Antigen unknown.

Method: immunoSEQ multiplex PCR; TCRdb's copy keeps in-frame clones and lacks some. This table has 120,000 or so clones, about 87% appearing once. Sequenced here: peripheral blood, sampled on day 0 of AZD1222 vaccination. The rearrangement links TRBV7-9 to TRBJ1-2, with no clear D. The TCR comes from an adult in good health. The CDR3 nucleotides are TGTGCCAGCACCGCCTCGCCCGGGGATAACTATGGCTACACCTTC. This sequence encodes CASTASPGDNYGYTF.